This T cell receptor beta chain was recorded in a study of PD-1 blockade in mismatch repair-deficient tumors. General study points: Tumor-resident clones, often undetectable pretreatment in blood, expanded then contracted after pembrolizumab.

Mismatch repair deficiency was confirmed in all patients, by PCR or immunohistochemistry. TCRs were sequenced from a few patients responding to pembrolizumab. Comments on this clone: The antigen is undetermined.

Using immunoSEQ multiplex PCR, the repertoire was profiled, and TCRdb retains in-frame clones only, with some absent. Seen here are 95,000 to 150,000 clones, roughly nine tenths observed once, and the top ten hold about 13%. The sample consisted of peripheral blood, taken 44 weeks after starting pembrolizumab. This receptor was identified in an adult with mismatch repair-deficient cancer.

The CDR3 DNA is TGTGCCAGCAGTTTGGTGATGACCTACGAGCAGTACTTC. Translation: CASSLVMTYEQYF. This chain uses TRBV28 with TRBJ2-7; no clear D. CDR1 is MDHEN and CDR2 is SYDVKM in the germline V gene. The CDR3 totals 13 residues. Between the trimmed V and J ends, which lost 3 bases and 2 bases, there was a span of 8 bases.